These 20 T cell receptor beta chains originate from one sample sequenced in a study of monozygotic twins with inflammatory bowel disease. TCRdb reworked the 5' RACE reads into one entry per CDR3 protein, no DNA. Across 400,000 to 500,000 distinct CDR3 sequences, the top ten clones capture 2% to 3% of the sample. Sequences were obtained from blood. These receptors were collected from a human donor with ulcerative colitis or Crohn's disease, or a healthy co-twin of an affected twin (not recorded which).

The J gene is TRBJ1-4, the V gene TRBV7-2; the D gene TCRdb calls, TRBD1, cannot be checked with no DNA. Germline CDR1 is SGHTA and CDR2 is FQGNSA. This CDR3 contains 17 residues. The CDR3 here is CASSSATGGRINEKLFF.

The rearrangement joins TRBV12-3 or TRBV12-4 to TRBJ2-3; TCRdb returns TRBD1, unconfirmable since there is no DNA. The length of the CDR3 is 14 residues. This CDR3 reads CASTTTPLSDTQYF.

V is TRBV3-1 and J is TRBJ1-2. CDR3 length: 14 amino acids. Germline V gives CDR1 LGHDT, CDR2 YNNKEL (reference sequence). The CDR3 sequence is CASSQGRGIYGYTF.

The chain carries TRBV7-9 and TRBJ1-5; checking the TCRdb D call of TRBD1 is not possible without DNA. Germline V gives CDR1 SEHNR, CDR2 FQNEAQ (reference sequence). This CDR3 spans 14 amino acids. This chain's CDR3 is CASSPWGGSQPQHF.

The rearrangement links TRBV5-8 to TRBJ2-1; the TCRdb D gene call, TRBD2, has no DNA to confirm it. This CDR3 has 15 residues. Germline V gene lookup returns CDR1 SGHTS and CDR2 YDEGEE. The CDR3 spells CASTLQGGGYNEQFF. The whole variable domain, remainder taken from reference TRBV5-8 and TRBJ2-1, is EAGVTQSPTHLIKTRGQQATLRCSPISGHTSVYWYQQALGLGLQFLLWYDEGEERNRGNFPPRFSGRQFPNYSSELNVNALELEDSALYLCASTLQGGGYNEQFFGPGTRLTVL.

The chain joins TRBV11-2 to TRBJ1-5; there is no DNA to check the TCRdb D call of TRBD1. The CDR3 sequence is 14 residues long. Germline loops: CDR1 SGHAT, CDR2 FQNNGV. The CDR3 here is CASSQGQGYQPQHF.

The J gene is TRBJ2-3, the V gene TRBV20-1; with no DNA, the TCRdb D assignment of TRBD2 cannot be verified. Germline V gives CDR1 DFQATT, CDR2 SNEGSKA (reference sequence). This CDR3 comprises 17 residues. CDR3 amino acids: CSASTSGGSQSTDTQYF.

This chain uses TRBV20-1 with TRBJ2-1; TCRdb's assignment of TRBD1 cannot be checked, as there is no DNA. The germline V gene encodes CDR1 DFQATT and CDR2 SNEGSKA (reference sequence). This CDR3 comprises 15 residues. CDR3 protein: CSAPFSRERFNEQFF.

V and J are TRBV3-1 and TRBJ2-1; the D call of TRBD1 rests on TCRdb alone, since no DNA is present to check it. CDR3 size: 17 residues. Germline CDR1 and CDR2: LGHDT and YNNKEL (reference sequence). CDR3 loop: CASSQDRQAGDYNEQFF.

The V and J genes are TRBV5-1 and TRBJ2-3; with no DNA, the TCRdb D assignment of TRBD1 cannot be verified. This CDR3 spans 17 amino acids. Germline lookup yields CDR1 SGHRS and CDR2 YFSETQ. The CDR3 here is CASSFRDRGFSTDTQYF.

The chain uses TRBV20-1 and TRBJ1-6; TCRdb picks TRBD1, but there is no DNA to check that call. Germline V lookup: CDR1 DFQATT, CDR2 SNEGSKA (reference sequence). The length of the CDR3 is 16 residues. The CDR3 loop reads CSAIKQGSSYNSPLHF.

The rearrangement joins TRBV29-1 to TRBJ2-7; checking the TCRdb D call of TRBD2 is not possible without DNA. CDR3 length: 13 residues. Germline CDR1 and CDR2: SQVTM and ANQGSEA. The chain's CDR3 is CSVDWGRGSEQYF.

The CDR3 sequence: CASSLAIRGTGGDQETQYF. The V and J genes are TRBV5-1 and TRBJ2-5; TCRdb gives TRBD1 as the D gene, but with no DNA this cannot be confirmed. Germline values: CDR1 SGHRS, CDR2 YFSETQ. The CDR3 has 19 amino acids.

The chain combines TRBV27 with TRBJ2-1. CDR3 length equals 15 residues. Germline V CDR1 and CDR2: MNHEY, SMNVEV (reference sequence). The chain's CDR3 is CASSVSSSSYNEQFF.

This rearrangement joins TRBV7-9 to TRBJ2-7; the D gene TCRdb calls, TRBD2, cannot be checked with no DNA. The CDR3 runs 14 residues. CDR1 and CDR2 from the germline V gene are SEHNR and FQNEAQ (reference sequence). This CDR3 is CASSFFAGTYEQYF.

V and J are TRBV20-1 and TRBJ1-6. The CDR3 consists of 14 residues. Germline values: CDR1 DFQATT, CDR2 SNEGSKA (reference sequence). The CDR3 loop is CSAQEGGYYSPLHF.

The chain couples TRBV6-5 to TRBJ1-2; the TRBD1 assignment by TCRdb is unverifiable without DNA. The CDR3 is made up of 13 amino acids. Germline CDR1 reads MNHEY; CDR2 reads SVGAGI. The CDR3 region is CASSPTGPGGYTF.

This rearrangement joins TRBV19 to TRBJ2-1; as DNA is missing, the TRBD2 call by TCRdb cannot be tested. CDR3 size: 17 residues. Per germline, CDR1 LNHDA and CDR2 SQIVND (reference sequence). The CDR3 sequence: CASSMASGGYLGDEQFF.

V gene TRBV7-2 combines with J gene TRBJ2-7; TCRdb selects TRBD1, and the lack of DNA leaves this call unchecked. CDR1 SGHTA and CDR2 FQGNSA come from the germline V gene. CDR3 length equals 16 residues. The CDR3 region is CASSLGGAGSSYEQYF. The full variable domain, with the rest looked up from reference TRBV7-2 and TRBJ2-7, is GAGVSQSPSNKVTEKGKDVELRCDPISGHTALYWYRQSLGQGLEFLIYFQGNSAPDKSGLPSDRFSAERTGGSVSTLTIQRTQQEDSAVYLCASSLGGAGSSYEQYFGPGTRLTVT.

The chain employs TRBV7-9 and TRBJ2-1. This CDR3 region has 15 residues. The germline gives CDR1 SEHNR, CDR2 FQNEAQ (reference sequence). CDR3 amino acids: CASSLRSEPYNEQFF. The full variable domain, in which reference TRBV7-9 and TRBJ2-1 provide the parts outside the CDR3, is DTGVSQNPRHKITKRGQNVTFRCDPISEHNRLYWYRQTLGQGPEFLTYFQNEAQLEKSRLLSDRFSAERPKGSFSTLEIQRTEQGDSAMYLCASSLRSEPYNEQFFGPGTRLTVL.